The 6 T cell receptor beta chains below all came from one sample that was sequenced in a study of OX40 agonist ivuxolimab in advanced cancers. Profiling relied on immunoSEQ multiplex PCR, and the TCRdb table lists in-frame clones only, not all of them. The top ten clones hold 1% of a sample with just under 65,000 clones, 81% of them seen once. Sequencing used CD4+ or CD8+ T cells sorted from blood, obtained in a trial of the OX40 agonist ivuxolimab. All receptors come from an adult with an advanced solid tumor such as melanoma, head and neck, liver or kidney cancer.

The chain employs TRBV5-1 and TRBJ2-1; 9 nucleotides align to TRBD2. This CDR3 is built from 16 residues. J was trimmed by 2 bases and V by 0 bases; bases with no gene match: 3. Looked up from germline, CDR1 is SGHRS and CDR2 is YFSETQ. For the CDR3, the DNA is TGCGCCAGCAGCTTGGTGGCGGGGGGGCCCTACAATGAGCAGTTCTTC. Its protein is CASSLVAGGPYNEQFF.

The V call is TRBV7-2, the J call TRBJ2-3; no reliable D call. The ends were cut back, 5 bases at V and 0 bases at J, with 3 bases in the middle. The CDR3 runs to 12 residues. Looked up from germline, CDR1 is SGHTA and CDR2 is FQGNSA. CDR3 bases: TGTGCCAGCAGCGGAAGCACAGATACGCAGTATTTT. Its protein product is CASSGSTDTQYF.

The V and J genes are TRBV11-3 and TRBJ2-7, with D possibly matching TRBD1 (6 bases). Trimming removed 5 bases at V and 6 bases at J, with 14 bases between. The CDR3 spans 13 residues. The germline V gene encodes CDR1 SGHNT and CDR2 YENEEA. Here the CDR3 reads CASSIQGEGEQYF. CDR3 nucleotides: TGTGCCAGCAGCATACAGGGTGAGGGCGAGCAGTACTTC.

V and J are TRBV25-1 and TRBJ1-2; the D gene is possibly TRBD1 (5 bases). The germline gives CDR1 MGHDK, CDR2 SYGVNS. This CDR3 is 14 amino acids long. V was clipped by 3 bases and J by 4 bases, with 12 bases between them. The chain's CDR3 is CASSEGQASYGYTF. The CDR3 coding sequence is TGTGCCAGCAGTGAGGGGCAGGCATCCTATGGCTACACCTTC.

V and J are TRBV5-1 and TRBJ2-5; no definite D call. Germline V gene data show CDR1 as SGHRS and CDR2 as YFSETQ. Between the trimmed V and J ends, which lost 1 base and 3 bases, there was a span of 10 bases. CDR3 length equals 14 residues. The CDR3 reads CASSLQAAKETQYF. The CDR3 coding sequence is TGCGCCAGCAGCTTGCAGGCAGCTAAAGAGACCCAGTACTTC.

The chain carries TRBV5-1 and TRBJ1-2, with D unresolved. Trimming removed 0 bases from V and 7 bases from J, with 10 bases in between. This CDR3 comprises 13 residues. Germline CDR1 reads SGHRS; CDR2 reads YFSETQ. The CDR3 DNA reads TGCGCCAGCAGCTTGGGCAGGTCGGGTGGCTACACCTTC. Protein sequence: CASSLGRSGGYTF.